This TCR beta chain is drawn from a study of beta chain features in type 1 diabetes. Across the whole study: All samples combined gave fewer than 110 million sorted cells for examination. Study-wide results and caveats: Shorter TCRB CDR3s, moderately but significantly so, marked every one of the four CD4+ subsets in Type 1 diabetes patients.

The V gene's germline CDR1 is SGHAT and CDR2 FQDESV (reference sequence). Deletions cut 5 bases from V and 3 bases from J, with 7 bases between. CDR3 size: 12 residues. Every bit of the isolated RNA underwent reverse transcription, so sequencing read expressed TCRB transcripts. TCRdb keeps only in-frame clones here, not all; method: immunoSEQ multiplex PCR. The table lists 250,000 or so clones, approximately 20% of them singletons, with approximately 0.029% in the top ten. This clone occurred a few times. What it binds is not known. Only one heparinised blood draw was taken per donor, and its volume averaged approximately 0.11 L. Sorting with CD45RO/CCR7/CD25/CD127/CD95/CD27 yielded naive, central memory, regulatory and stem-like memory CD4+ cells. Each sorted fraction was over 95% pure.

This receptor was identified in a middle-aged woman with type 1 diabetes. What was sequenced was naive CD4+ T cells from blood. This chain joins TRBV11-1 and TRBJ1-1; D might be TRBD1 (5 bases). In DNA form, the CDR3 reads TGTGCCAGCAGCGGGGCGTACACTGAAGCTTTCTTT. This translates into CASSGAYTEAFF. The variable domain in full, completed from reference TRBV11-1 and TRBJ1-1, reads EAEVAQSPRYKITEKSQAVAFWCDPISGHATLYWYRQILGQGPELLVQFQDESVVDDSQLPKDRFSAERLKGVDSTLKIQPAELGDSAMYLCASSGAYTEAFFGQGTRLTVV.